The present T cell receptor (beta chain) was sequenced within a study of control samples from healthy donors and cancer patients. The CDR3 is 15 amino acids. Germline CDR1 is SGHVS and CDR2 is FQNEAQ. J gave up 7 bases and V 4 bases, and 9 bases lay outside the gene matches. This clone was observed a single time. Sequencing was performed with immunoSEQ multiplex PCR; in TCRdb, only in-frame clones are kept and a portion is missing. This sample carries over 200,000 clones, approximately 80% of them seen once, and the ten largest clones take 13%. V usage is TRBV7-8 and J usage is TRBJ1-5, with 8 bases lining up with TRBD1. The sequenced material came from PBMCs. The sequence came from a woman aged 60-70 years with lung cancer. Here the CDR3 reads CASSSRQGASQPQHF. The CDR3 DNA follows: TGTGCCAGCAGCTCAAGGCAGGGGGCCAGCCAGCCCCAGCATTTT.